The clone carrying this T cell receptor (beta chain) was detected a few times. Since all of the isolated RNA was reverse transcribed, expressed TCRB transcripts were what got sequenced. About 3.4 million reads per sample on average were obtained from naive, central memory and regulatory T cell samples. Profiled with immunoSEQ multiplex PCR; TCRdb holds only in-frame clones, not every one. The data hold 900,000 or so clones, with about a sixth observed a single time. The source of the sample is a study of beta chain features in type 1 diabetes. Trimming took 4 bases from V and 7 from J, leaving 4 bases between them. CDR1 is ENHRY, CDR2 SYGVKD, per germline. The CDR3 sequence is 11 residues long.

The rearrangement links TRBV10-3 to TRBJ2-2; no definite D call. This TCR was recovered from a woman aged 18 to 35 in good health. Sample: naive CD4+ T cells from blood. The CDR3 loop is CAISALGELFF. The CDR3 nucleotides read TGTGCCATCAGTGCCCTCGGGGAGCTGTTTTTT.